These T cell receptor beta chains were read from a single sample in a study of blood T cell repertoires in COVID-19. Sequenced by immunoSEQ multiplex PCR; TCRdb stores in-frame clones only, minus some. The table lists just under 35,000 clones, approximately 91% of them singletons. The sequenced sample was peripheral blood. These receptors were taken from a man aged 60 to 69 with active or convalescent COVID-19. Each CDR3 is given with its conserved first and last residue.

v_call cdr3_aa
TRBV11-3 CASSSGGSSYEQYF
TRBV28 CASSTSTHRVFW
TRBV18 CASSPPGTGGEKLFF
TRBV29-1 CSVYRDDGGYTF
TRBV5-1 CASSLSGRLTGELFF
TRBV9 CASSVDQGPTDTQYF
TRBV18 CASSQGLDTEAFF
TRBV9 CASSDGLAASTDTQYF
TRBV28 CASKVAGTVSGNTIYF
TRBV18 CASSPSPTGRNYNEQFF
TRBV5-1 CASSLSTGGDGYTF
TRBV6-1 CASSELWNTEAFF
TRBV2 CASSDLRGRGTDTQYF
TRBV10-1 CASSEGRGYEQYF